The entry below gives a single T cell receptor beta chain sequence along with its context. The antigen remains unidentified. The sample belongs to a study of T cell repertoires in cytomegalovirus infection. Study-wide results and limits: Based on cumulative public TCR beta family frequency, carriers of CMV plus the relevant HLA were identified. HLA-C-restricted CMV clonotypes gave the most frequent clonotype in two of eight donors.

Each CDR3 protein is one row after TCRdb ran MiXCR on the reads. The top ten clones hold roughly a tenth of a sample with around 440,000 distinct CDR3 sequences, around 11% of them seen once. The sample was PBMCs. This TCR came from a human donor in good health (CMV status not recorded). Some clones in this sample may be carry-over from other donors' samples.

The CDR3 is CATSLGTADNEQFF. The CDR3 coding sequence is TGTGCCACCAGCCTTGGGACTGCTGACAATGAGCAGTTCTTC. This sequence joins TRBV15 and TRBJ2-1, with D tentatively TRBD2 (6 bases). The CDR3 has 14 amino acids. V was shortened by 5 bases and J by 5 bases, with 13 bases between the two germline ends. In germline, CDR1 is LNHNV, CDR2 YYDKDF (reference sequence).